Detailed here is one TCR beta chain. The source of the sample is a study of T cell changes during pregnancy in multiple sclerosis. Generated by immunoSEQ multiplex PCR, the TCRdb table keeps only in-frame clones and is missing some. The top ten hold 0.65% to 0.85% of the sample, which has 38,000 or so clones, approximately 89% seen once. Trimming pared 4 bases from V and 1 base from J, leaving 11 bases between. Per the germline V gene, CDR1 is MNHNS and CDR2 is SASEGT. The CDR3 has 15 residues. The source of this sequence is a female donor in good health, enrolled as a control in a pregnancy study. The material sequenced was CD4+ T cells from peripheral blood mononuclear cells, taken in the second trimester of pregnancy. The J gene is TRBJ1-5, the V gene TRBV6-1, with D possibly being TRBD1 (5 bases). The CDR3 is CASSARGGSNQPQHF. CDR3 in DNA: TGTGCCAGCAGTGCCCGGGGGGGAAGCAATCAGCCCCAGCATTTT.